This is a list of T cell receptor beta chains from one sample in a study of blood T cell repertoires in COVID-19. Method: immunoSEQ multiplex PCR; TCRdb's copy keeps in-frame clones and lacks some. This table has about 200,000 clones, 94% appearing once. Source material: peripheral blood. These receptors came from a man aged 25-45 years with COVID-19, enrolled during active disease. Both conserved end residues are part of each CDR3. The order of the fields is D gene, V gene, J gene, clone size, CDR3 protein, CDR3 DNA. The D gene is left open where the match is weak. Where a row states a size, it is once, few, many or the class of an expanded clone; other rows omit it.

D gene: NA
V gene: TRBV5-1
J gene: TRBJ1-1
clone size: NA
CDR3 protein: CASSLGTGFMNTEAFF
CDR3 DNA: TGCGCCAGCAGCTTGGGGACGGGGTTCATGAACACTGAAGCTTTCTTT

D gene: NA
V gene: TRBV9
J gene: TRBJ1-3
clone size: NA
CDR3 protein: CASTRDTLSSGNTIYF
CDR3 DNA: TGTGCCAGCACCAGGGACACACTAAGCTCTGGAAACACCATATATTTT

D gene: TRBD1
V gene: TRBV4-1
J gene: TRBJ1-3
clone size: NA
CDR3 protein: CASSREMTGSGNTIYF
CDR3 DNA: TGCGCCAGCAGCCGAGAAATGACAGGGTCGGGCAACACCATATATTTT

D gene: TRBD2
V gene: TRBV5-4
J gene: TRBJ2-5
clone size: NA
CDR3 protein: CASSLLPAGGLQETQYF
CDR3 DNA: TGTGCCAGCAGCTTGTTGCCAGCGGGGGGGCTTCAAGAGACCCAGTACTTC

D gene: TRBD1
V gene: TRBV4-1
J gene: TRBJ1-2
clone size: NA
CDR3 protein: CASTAGPGGYGYTF
CDR3 DNA: TGCGCCAGCACCGCCGGGCCAGGGGGCTATGGCTACACCTTC

D gene: NA
V gene: TRBV12-5
J gene: TRBJ1-3
clone size: NA
CDR3 protein: CASGLVRSPPVSGNTIYF
CDR3 DNA: TGTGCTAGTGGTTTGGTACGTTCCCCTCCGGTGTCTGGAAACACCATATATTTT

D gene: TRBD2
V gene: TRBV30
J gene: TRBJ2-3
clone size: NA
CDR3 protein: CAWSPMTSGVTDTQYF
CDR3 DNA: TGTGCCTGGAGCCCGATGACTAGCGGGGTCACAGATACGCAGTATTTT

D gene: TRBD2
V gene: TRBV12-5
J gene: TRBJ2-3
clone size: NA
CDR3 protein: CASGLGIAGGLSDTQYF
CDR3 DNA: TGTGCTAGTGGTTTGGGGATTGCGGGGGGGCTTTCAGATACGCAGTATTTT

D gene: NA
V gene: TRBV11-2
J gene: TRBJ1-1
clone size: NA
CDR3 protein: CASSPAGGNTEAFF
CDR3 DNA: TGTGCCAGCAGCCCCGCGGGAGGGAACACTGAAGCTTTCTTT

D gene: NA
V gene: TRBV5-1
J gene: TRBJ2-2
clone size: NA
CDR3 protein: CASSLSGARTGELFF
CDR3 DNA: TGCGCCAGCAGCCTCTCTGGTGCGCGCACCGGGGAGCTGTTTTTT

D gene: NA
V gene: TRBV27
J gene: TRBJ1-1
clone size: NA
CDR3 protein: CASSQLHLNGEAFF
CDR3 DNA: TGTGCCAGCAGTCAACTTCACTTGAACGGTGAAGCTTTCTTT

D gene: NA
V gene: TRBV2
J gene: TRBJ2-7
clone size: NA
CDR3 protein: CASRGAGQRFYEQYF
CDR3 DNA: TGTGCCAGCAGGGGGGCGGGACAGCGATTCTACGAGCAGTACTTC

D gene: TRBD2
V gene: TRBV12-5
J gene: TRBJ2-2
clone size: NA
CDR3 protein: CASGPGGNTGELFF
CDR3 DNA: TGTGCTAGTGGTCCGGGGGGGAACACCGGGGAGCTGTTTTTT

D gene: NA
V gene: TRBV7-9
J gene: TRBJ2-2
clone size: NA
CDR3 protein: CASSRRQLAGTGELFF
CDR3 DNA: TGTGCCAGCAGCCGCCGGCAACTGGCGGGCACCGGGGAGCTGTTTTTT

D gene: NA
V gene: TRBV2
J gene: TRBJ1-5
clone size: NA
CDR3 protein: CASSGAGAVVNQPQHF
CDR3 DNA: TGTGCCAGCAGTGGTGCAGGGGCCGTGGTCAATCAGCCCCAGCATTTT

D gene: TRBD1
V gene: TRBV9
J gene: TRBJ2-1
clone size: NA
CDR3 protein: CASSARQGSFPNEQFF
CDR3 DNA: TGTGCCAGCAGCGCAAGACAGGGCTCCTTTCCCAATGAGCAGTTCTTC

D gene: NA
V gene: TRBV6-1
J gene: TRBJ1-3
clone size: NA
CDR3 protein: CASSATVGGEGNTIYF
CDR3 DNA: TGTGCCAGCAGTGCTACTGTAGGCGGGGAAGGAAACACCATATATTTT

D gene: TRBD1
V gene: TRBV6-5
J gene: TRBJ1-6
clone size: NA
CDR3 protein: CASTQTGADNSPLHF
CDR3 DNA: TGTGCCAGCACTCAGACAGGGGCCGATAATTCACCCCTCCACTTT

D gene: TRBD2
V gene: TRBV3-1/TRBV3-2
J gene: TRBJ2-3
clone size: NA
CDR3 protein: CASSQRTSGGGDTQYF
CDR3 DNA: TGTGCCAGCAGCCAAAGGACTAGCGGGGGAGGAGATACGCAGTATTTT

D gene: TRBD1
V gene: TRBV6-4
J gene: TRBJ1-6
clone size: few
CDR3 protein: CASSDRPGGSSPLHF
CDR3 DNA: TGTGCCAGCAGTGACCGGCCAGGGGGGAGTTCACCCCTCCACTTT

D gene: NA
V gene: TRBV21-1
J gene: TRBJ1-4
clone size: NA
CDR3 protein: CASSCSGREKLFF
CDR3 DNA: TGTGCCAGCAGCTGTTCAGGGCGCGAAAAACTGTTTTTT

D gene: TRBD2
V gene: TRBV20-1
J gene: TRBJ2-5
clone size: NA
CDR3 protein: CSASSGGGAQETQYF
CDR3 DNA: TGCAGTGCTAGTTCGGGCGGGGGGGCACAAGAGACCCAGTACTTC

D gene: NA
V gene: TRBV12-5
J gene: TRBJ2-3
clone size: NA
CDR3 protein: CASGLSGIADTQYF
CDR3 DNA: TGTGCTAGTGGTTTGTCGGGGATCGCAGATACGCAGTATTTT

D gene: NA
V gene: TRBV6-6
J gene: TRBJ1-2
clone size: NA
CDR3 protein: CASSYRPEKANYGYTF
CDR3 DNA: TGTGCCAGCAGTTACCGTCCGGAGAAAGCTAACTATGGCTACACCTTC

D gene: TRBD1
V gene: TRBV19
J gene: TRBJ1-1
clone size: once
CDR3 protein: CASNDRAMNTEAFF
CDR3 DNA: TGTGCCAGTAATGACAGGGCCATGAACACTGAAGCTTTCTTT

D gene: TRBD1
V gene: TRBV27
J gene: TRBJ1-1
clone size: NA
CDR3 protein: CASSLLGDSGTEAFF
CDR3 DNA: TGTGCCAGCAGTTTATTGGGGGACAGTGGAACTGAAGCTTTCTTT

D gene: TRBD1
V gene: TRBV9
J gene: TRBJ2-2
clone size: NA
CDR3 protein: CASSPALGQGHTGELFF
CDR3 DNA: TGTGCCAGCAGTCCCGCTCTCGGACAGGGCCACACCGGGGAGCTGTTTTTT

D gene: NA
V gene: TRBV4-1
J gene: TRBJ2-2
clone size: NA
CDR3 protein: CASSQGGPGLTNTGELFF
CDR3 DNA: TGCGCCAGCAGCCAAGGAGGCCCGGGACTTACGAACACCGGGGAGCTGTTTTTT

D gene: NA
V gene: TRBV10-2
J gene: TRBJ1-2
clone size: NA
CDR3 protein: CASSEPGVPGYTF
CDR3 DNA: TGCGCCAGCAGTGAGCCAGGGGTGCCGGGCTACACCTTC

D gene: TRBD1
V gene: TRBV19
J gene: TRBJ1-2
clone size: NA
CDR3 protein: CASSQPGQGGFYGYTF
CDR3 DNA: TGTGCCAGTAGTCAACCGGGACAGGGGGGATTCTATGGCTACACCTTC

D gene: NA
V gene: TRBV28
J gene: TRBJ1-2
clone size: once
CDR3 protein: CASKGQAGPYGYTF
CDR3 DNA: TGTGCCAGCAAGGGTCAGGCAGGGCCCTATGGCTACACCTTC

D gene: NA
V gene: TRBV3-1/TRBV3-2
J gene: TRBJ2-7
clone size: once
CDR3 protein: CASSQGLLYEQYF
CDR3 DNA: TGTGCCAGCAGCCAAGGACTTCTCTACGAGCAGTACTTC

D gene: NA
V gene: TRBV19
J gene: TRBJ1-2
clone size: once
CDR3 protein: CASSGQSLYGYTF
CDR3 DNA: TGTGCCAGTAGTGGGCAGAGCCTATATGGCTACACCTTC

D gene: NA
V gene: TRBV3-1/TRBV3-2
J gene: TRBJ1-4
clone size: NA
CDR3 protein: CASSQGAGHEKLFF
CDR3 DNA: TGTGCCAGCAGCCAAGGTGCAGGGCACGAAAAACTGTTTTTT

D gene: NA
V gene: TRBV5-4
J gene: TRBJ2-1
clone size: once
CDR3 protein: CASSGRDKTYNEQFF
CDR3 DNA: TGTGCCAGCAGCGGCCGGGACAAAACCTACAATGAGCAGTTCTTC

D gene: NA
V gene: TRBV3-1/TRBV3-2
J gene: TRBJ1-1
clone size: NA
CDR3 protein: CASSPPGRGAFF
CDR3 DNA: TGTGCCAGCAGCCCCCCAGGGCGGGGAGCTTTCTTT

D gene: NA
V gene: TRBV7-6
J gene: TRBJ1-4
clone size: once
CDR3 protein: CASSSRTALNEKLFF
CDR3 DNA: TGTGCCAGCAGCTCCCGGACAGCACTTAATGAAAAACTGTTTTTT

D gene: NA
V gene: TRBV10-1
J gene: TRBJ2-3
clone size: NA
CDR3 protein: CASSESPNTDTQYF
CDR3 DNA: TGCGCCAGCAGTGAGTCTCCCAACACAGATACGCAGTATTTT

D gene: TRBD1
V gene: TRBV7-2
J gene: TRBJ1-4
clone size: NA
CDR3 protein: CASSAGQGASEKLFF
CDR3 DNA: TGTGCCAGCAGCGCAGGACAGGGGGCATCTGAAAAACTGTTTTTT

D gene: NA
V gene: TRBV18
J gene: TRBJ1-4
clone size: NA
CDR3 protein: CASSPGQGEKLFF
CDR3 DNA: TGTGCCAGCTCACCCGGGCAGGGGGAAAAACTGTTTTTT

D gene: TRBD2
V gene: TRBV9
J gene: TRBJ2-5
clone size: NA
CDR3 protein: CASSVTSGGRETQYF
CDR3 DNA: TGTGCCAGCAGCGTTACTAGCGGGGGGCGGGAGACCCAGTACTTC

D gene: TRBD1
V gene: TRBV30
J gene: TRBJ1-6
clone size: NA
CDR3 protein: CAWQGQTPYNSPLHF
CDR3 DNA: TGTGCCTGGCAGGGACAGACTCCCTATAATTCACCCCTCCACTTT

D gene: NA
V gene: TRBV5-1
J gene: TRBJ1-4
clone size: NA
CDR3 protein: CASSLAWGDEKLFF
CDR3 DNA: TGCGCCAGCAGCTTGGCCTGGGGAGATGAAAAACTGTTTTTT

D gene: TRBD2
V gene: TRBV27
J gene: TRBJ2-5
clone size: NA
CDR3 protein: CASKLAGEVETQYF
CDR3 DNA: TGTGCCAGCAAACTAGCGGGGGAGGTGGAGACCCAGTACTTC

D gene: TRBD1
V gene: TRBV7-9
J gene: TRBJ2-2
clone size: NA
CDR3 protein: CASSPRTGASTGELFF
CDR3 DNA: TGTGCCAGCAGTCCTAGGACAGGGGCCTCCACCGGGGAGCTGTTTTTT

D gene: TRBD1
V gene: TRBV5-4
J gene: TRBJ2-3
clone size: NA
CDR3 protein: CASSWGDRGLTDTQYF
CDR3 DNA: TGTGCCAGCAGCTGGGGGGACAGGGGACTCACAGATACGCAGTATTTT

D gene: TRBD1
V gene: TRBV6-5
J gene: TRBJ1-2
clone size: NA
CDR3 protein: CASILQGASVSYTF
CDR3 DNA: TGTGCCAGCATTCTGCAGGGGGCAAGTGTTAGCTACACCTTC